A selection of T cell receptor beta chains follows, all from one sample in a study of beta chain features in type 1 diabetes. Sequencing used immunoSEQ multiplex PCR; TCRdb keeps in-frame clones, though not all of them. The sample includes hundreds of thousands of clones, around 15% of them seen just once. The sample was naive CD4+ T cells from blood. The receptors stem from a man younger than 30 with type 1 diabetes. Each CDR3 is given with its conserved first and last residue. The D gene is left open where the match is weak. A row's size may be missing; if present it is once, few, many or a size class.

abundance	v_gene	j_gene	d_gene	CDR3nt	CDR3aa
NA	TRBV11-2	TRBJ2-1	NA	TGTGCCAGCAGCTTTGGGGGTTACAATGAGCAGTTCTTC	CASSFGGYNEQFF
NA	TRBV18	TRBJ2-1	NA	TGTGCCAGCTCACCGGGCTCCTACAATGAGCAGTTCTTC	CASSPGSYNEQFF
NA	TRBV29-1	TRBJ2-2	NA	TGCAGCGTCGGGGGCAATACCGGGGAGCTGTTTTTT	CSVGGNTGELFF
few	TRBV30	TRBJ2-3	NA	TGTGCCTGGAGATTATATTCGCGGGGTACGCAGTATTTT	CAWRLYSRGTQYF
few	TRBV19	TRBJ1-4	TRBD1	TGTGCCAGCGGCGGGACAGCCGCTAATGAAAAACTGTTTTTT	CASGGTAANEKLFF
few	TRBV6-5	TRBJ1-6	TRBD1	TGTGCCAGCAGTTACGGGACAGGGGGCAATTCACCCCTCCACTTT	CASSYGTGGNSPLHF
NA	TRBV20-1	TRBJ1-5	NA	TGCAGTGCTGGCGGATCGGCCCAGCATTTT	CSAGGSAQHF
NA	TRBV28	TRBJ2-6	NA	TGTGCCAGCAAGTGGGGGCGCCTAGGTGGGGCCAACGTCCTGACTTTC	CASKWGRLGGANVLTF
few	TRBV6-5	TRBJ2-6	NA	TGTGCCAGCAGTTACTCTAAGGGGCTCTGGGCCAACGTCCTGACTTTC	CASSYSKGLWANVLTF
NA	TRBV10-3	TRBJ2-2	NA	TGTGCCATCAGTGAAAAACTAGTTGGCGGGGAGCTGTTTTTT	CAISEKLVGGELFF
few	TRBV29-1	TRBJ1-1	NA	TGCAGCGTTACCTTTATAGGGGGAGATTGGGCTGGAGCTTTCTTT	CSVTFIGGDWAGAFF